This TCR beta chain stems from a study of T cell changes during pregnancy in multiple sclerosis. The germline V gene has CDR1 SGHDN and CDR2 FVKESK. The CDR3 runs 17 residues. Trimming removed 0 bases at V and 0 bases at J, with 15 bases between. Repertoires were generated with immunoSEQ multiplex PCR, while TCRdb's copy carries only in-frame clones and drops some. The sample includes about 54,000 clones, around 90% of them seen just once. The clonotype comes from a female donor in good health, enrolled as a control in a pregnancy study. The starting material was peripheral blood, obtained after pregnancy. The rearrangement links TRBV14 to TRBJ2-7; TRBD2 is a possible D gene (5 bases). The CDR3 DNA reads TGTGCCAGCAGCCAAGATCTTTCACCGGGATACTCCTACGAGCAGTACTTC. The encoded protein is CASSQDLSPGYSYEQYF.